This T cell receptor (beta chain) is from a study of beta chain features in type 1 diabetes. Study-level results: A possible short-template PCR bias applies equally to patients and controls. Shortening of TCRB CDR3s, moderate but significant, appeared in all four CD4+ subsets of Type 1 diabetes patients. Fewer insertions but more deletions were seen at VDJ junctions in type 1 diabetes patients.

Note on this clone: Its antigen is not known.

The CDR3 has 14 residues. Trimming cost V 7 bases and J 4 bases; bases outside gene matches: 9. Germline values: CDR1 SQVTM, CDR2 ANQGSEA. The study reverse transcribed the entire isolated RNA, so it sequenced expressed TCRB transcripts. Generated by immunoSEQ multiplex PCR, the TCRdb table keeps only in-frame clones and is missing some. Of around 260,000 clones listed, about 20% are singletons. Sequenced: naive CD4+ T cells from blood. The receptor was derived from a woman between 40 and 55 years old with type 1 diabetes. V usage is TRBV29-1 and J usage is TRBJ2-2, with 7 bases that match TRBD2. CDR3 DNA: TGCAGCGGACTGACGGGGGGAACCACCGGGGAGCTGTTTTTT. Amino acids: CSGLTGGTTGELFF.